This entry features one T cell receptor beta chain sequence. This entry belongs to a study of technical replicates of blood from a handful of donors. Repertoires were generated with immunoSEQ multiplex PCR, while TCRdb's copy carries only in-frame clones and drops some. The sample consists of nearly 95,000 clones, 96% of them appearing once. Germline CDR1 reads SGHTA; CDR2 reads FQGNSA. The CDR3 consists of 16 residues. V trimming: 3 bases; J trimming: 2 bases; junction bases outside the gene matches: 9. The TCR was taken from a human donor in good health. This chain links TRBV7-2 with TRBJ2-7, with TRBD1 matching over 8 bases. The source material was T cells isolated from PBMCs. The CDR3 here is CASSFLPGGQAYEQYF. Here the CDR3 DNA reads TGTGCCAGCAGCTTCCTACCTGGGGGACAGGCCTACGAGCAGTACTTC. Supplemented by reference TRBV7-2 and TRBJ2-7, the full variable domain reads GAGVSQSPSNKVTEKGKDVELRCDPISGHTALYWYRQSLGQGLEFLIYFQGNSAPDKSGLPSDRFSAERTGGSVSTLTIQRTQQEDSAVYLCASSFLPGGQAYEQYFGPGTRLTVT.